Listed here is a single TCR beta chain. Antigen specificity is unknown. This CDR3 has 13 amino acids. Per germline, CDR1 DFQATT and CDR2 SNEGSKA (reference sequence). This sample stems from a study of monozygotic twins with inflammatory bowel disease. Study observations and caveats: With inverse Simpson as the measure, TCRbeta diversity was lower in IBD patients than in healthy co-twins.

UMIs bearing a 6-nucleotide sample barcode were added through template switching. TCRdb reanalyzed the 5' RACE reads, giving one entry per CDR3 protein sequence and no DNA. Its table records about 160,000 distinct CDR3 sequences. The gene calls are TRBV20-1 and TRBJ2-7; TCRdb gives TRBD2 as the D gene, but with no DNA this cannot be confirmed. Sequenced material: blood. This clonotype was sampled from a human donor with ulcerative colitis or Crohn's disease, or a healthy co-twin of an affected twin (not recorded which). The CDR3 protein is CSARGLRGYEQYF.